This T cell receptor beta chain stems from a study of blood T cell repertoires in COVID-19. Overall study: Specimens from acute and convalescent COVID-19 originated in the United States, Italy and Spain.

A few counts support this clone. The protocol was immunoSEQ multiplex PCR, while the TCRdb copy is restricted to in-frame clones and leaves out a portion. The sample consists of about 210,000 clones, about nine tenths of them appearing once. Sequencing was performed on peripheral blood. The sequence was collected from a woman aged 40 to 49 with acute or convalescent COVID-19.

The CDR3 nucleotides read TGTGCCAGTAGTTCTGGACAGGCTTACTCCTATAATTCACCCCTCCACTTT. It translates to CASSSGQAYSYNSPLHF. This sequence joins TRBV19 and TRBJ1-6, with 7 bases lining up with TRBD1. The germline V gene encodes CDR1 LNHDA and CDR2 SQIVND (reference sequence). V was clipped by 5 bases and J by 0 bases; unmatched bases: 7. This CDR3 is 17 amino acids long.